The 22 T cell receptor beta chains below all came from one sample that was sequenced in a study of blood T cell repertoires in COVID-19. Profiled with immunoSEQ multiplex PCR; TCRdb holds only in-frame clones, not every one. The data hold approximately 170,000 clones, with under 90% observed a single time. The material sequenced was peripheral blood. These receptors all stem from a woman older than 75 with active or convalescent COVID-19.

V usage is TRBV7-6 and J usage is TRBJ1-6; 9 bases fit TRBD1. The germline CDR1 and CDR2 sequences are SGHVS and FNYEAQ. V lost 5 bases and J lost 6; bases outside the gene matches: 11. This CDR3 has 17 amino acids. CDR3 sequence: CASSRGTGKNFNSPLHF. As DNA, the CDR3 is TGTGCCAGCAGCCGAGGGACAGGGAAAAACTTTAATTCACCCCTCCACTTT.

This clone was counted a few times. This rearrangement joins TRBV5-8 to TRBJ1-2; no clear D gene. CDR3 length: 15 amino acids. The germline V gene encodes CDR1 SGHTS and CDR2 YDEGEE. V shed 2 bases and J shed 7 bases, with 18 bases lying between them. CDR3 loop: CASSLDPRGAAGYTF. CDR3 nucleotides: TGTGCCAGCAGCTTAGATCCGCGAGGCGCGGCTGGCTACACCTTC.

This sequence joins TRBV27 and TRBJ1-2; D is possibly TRBD1 (6 bases). The CDR3 covers 16 residues. The V end lost 5 bases, the J end lost 0 bases, and 16 bases lay between the germline ends. Germline V gene data show CDR1 as MNHEY and CDR2 as SMNVEV (reference sequence). CDR3 protein: CASSQRGGWTNYGYTF. The CDR3 nucleotides read TGTGCCAGCAGTCAAAGGGGGGGCTGGACTAACTATGGCTACACCTTC.

The J gene is TRBJ2-3, the V gene TRBV19; 8 positions agree with TRBD2. This CDR3 is built from 14 residues. V lost 6 bases to trimming and J lost 1 base; unmatched junction nucleotides: 3. Germline values: CDR1 LNHDA, CDR2 SQIVND (reference sequence). The CDR3 is CASRGREGTDTQYF. The DNA for the CDR3 is TGTGCCAGTAGAGGGCGGGAGGGCACAGATACGCAGTATTTT. The full variable domain, with the rest looked up from reference TRBV19 and TRBJ2-3, is DGGITQSPKYLFRKEGQNVTLSCEQNLNHDAMYWYRQDPGQGLRLIYYSQIVNDFQKGDIAEGYSVSREKKESFPLTVTSAQKNPTAFYLCASRGREGTDTQYFGPGTRLTVL.

The gene calls are TRBV11-2 and TRBJ2-5, with TRBD2 matching 11 bases. CDR1 and CDR2 (germline): SGHAT, FQNNGV. CDR3 length: 16 residues. Germline trimming cut 4 bases from V and 5 bases from J; bases unmatched to any gene: 9. This CDR3 is CASSSTLAGGSETQYF. The DNA for the CDR3 is TGTGCCAGCAGCTCTACTTTAGCGGGAGGGTCCGAGACCCAGTACTTC.

The V gene is TRBV11-2, the J gene TRBJ1-4, with TRBD1 matching 8 bases. Germline-derived CDR1 and CDR2 are SGHAT and FQNNGV. The trim removed 5 bases at V and 10 bases at J, leaving 9 bases unmatched. The CDR3 runs to 14 residues. The CDR3 DNA sequence: TGTGCCAGCAGCGCCCAAGACAGGGGTGGAAAACTGTTTTTT. Amino acid sequence: CASSAQDRGGKLFF. Combining the CDR3 with reference TRBV11-2 and TRBJ1-4 gives the whole variable domain EAGVAQSPRYKIIEKRQSVAFWCNPISGHATLYWYQQILGQGPKLLIQFQNNGVVDDSQLPKDRFSAERLKGVDSTLKIQPAKLEDSAVYLCASSAQDRGGKLFFGSGTQLSVL.

This chain joins TRBV18 and TRBJ1-1; D is possibly TRBD1 (5 bases). Germline V gene sequence: CDR1 KGHSH, CDR2 LQKENI. This CDR3 has 14 residues. V lost 5 bases and J lost 1, with 11 bases in between. DNA for the CDR3: TGTGCCAGCTCAACGACAGACTCGAACACTGAAGCTTTCTTT. Translated: CASSTTDSNTEAFF.

Written as DNA, the CDR3 is TGTGCCAGCACCCCGGGACAGGCCGGCTACACCTTC. Amino acids: CASTPGQAGYTF. This sequence joins TRBV6-5 and TRBJ1-2; TRBD1 aligns across 8 bases. The junction had 6 bases not matched to a gene; V was cut back by 7 bases and J by 8 bases. Germline V gene sequence: CDR1 MNHEY, CDR2 SVGAGI. This CDR3 is built from 12 residues.

CDR3 protein: CASSLDPRESTDTQYF. The DNA of the CDR3 is TGCGCCAGCAGCTTGGATCCTAGAGAAAGCACAGATACGCAGTATTTT. J is TRBJ2-3 and V is TRBV5-1; no firm D call. In germline, CDR1 is SGHRS, CDR2 YFSETQ. Trimming cost V 0 bases and J 0 bases, with 11 bases left between them. The CDR3 loop spans 16 amino acids.

This rearrangement joins TRBV4-1 to TRBJ1-2, with D unresolved. The CDR3 contains 14 residues. CDR1 and CDR2 from the germline V gene are MGHRA and YSYEKL. V lost 6 bases and J lost 2, with 13 bases in between. CDR3 in amino acids: CASRNYGGNYGYTF. For the CDR3, the DNA is TGCGCCAGCAGAAACTACGGAGGAAACTATGGCTACACCTTC.

The J gene is TRBJ1-6, the V gene TRBV3-1 (or the pseudogene TRBV3-2); TRBD1 matches 10 bases. CDR1 LGHDT and CDR2 YNNKEL come from the germline V gene (reference sequence). V trimming: 6 bases; J trimming: 9 bases; junction bases outside the gene matches: 5. The CDR3 is made up of 14 amino acids. CDR3 nucleotide sequence: TGTGCCAGCAGTAGGGGACAGGGGAGTTCACCCCTCCACTTT. This codes for CASSRGQGSSPLHF.

This clone was recorded only once. The chain carries TRBV13 and TRBJ1-1; TRBD1 might be the D (5 bases). In germline, CDR1 is PRHDT, CDR2 FYEKMQ (reference sequence). The length of the CDR3 is 14 residues. The V end was cut by 4 bases, the J end by 7 bases, with 16 bases between. The CDR3 loop is CASSYGGPHFEAFF. The CDR3 DNA reads TGTGCCAGCAGCTACGGGGGTCCTCACTTTGAAGCTTTCTTT. Variable domain in full (rest from reference TRBV13 and TRBJ1-1): AAGVIQSPRHLIKEKRETATLKCYPIPRHDTVYWYQQGPGQDPQFLISFYEKMQSDKGSIPDRFSAQQFSDYHSELNMSSLELGDSALYFCASSYGGPHFEAFFGQGTRLTVV.

The rearrangement links TRBV29-1 to TRBJ1-2, with a weak D call TRBD1 (5 bases). CDR1 and CDR2 (germline): SQVTM, ANQGSEA. The CDR3 contains 14 residues. V was shortened by 0 bases and J by 12 bases, with 20 bases between the two germline ends. The CDR3 spells CSVEDRRLVGGDTF. As DNA, the CDR3 is TGCAGCGTTGAAGATCGCCGGCTGGTGGGAGGGGACACCTTC.

The V call is TRBV14, the J call TRBJ1-5; D gene ambiguous. This CDR3 spans 13 amino acids. CDR1 is SGHDN and CDR2 is FVKESK in the germline V gene. Trimming cost V 5 bases and J 5 bases, with 10 bases left between them. CDR3 amino acids: CASSGSGDQPQHF. CDR3 bases: TGTGCCAGCAGCGGCTCCGGGGATCAGCCCCAGCATTTT. The variable domain in full, completed from reference TRBV14 and TRBJ1-5, reads EAGVTQFPSHSVIEKGQTVTLRCDPISGHDNLYWYRRVMGKEIKFLLHFVKESKQDESGMPNNRFLAERTGGTYSTLKVQPAELEDSGVYFCASSGSGDQPQHFGDGTRLSIL.

The genes are TRBV7-6 and TRBJ1-6, with D perhaps matching TRBD1 (5 bases). The CDR3 covers 15 residues. Trimming cost V 1 base and J 13 bases, with 17 bases left between them. Germline values: CDR1 SGHVS, CDR2 FNYEAQ. The CDR3 spells CASSLDWGPRSPLHF. Written as DNA, the CDR3 is TGTGCCAGCAGCTTAGATTGGGGCCCTCGGTCCCCCCTCCACTTT.

The rearrangement uses TRBV10-3 and TRBJ2-2, with TRBD2 identical over 7 bases. The CDR3 runs 14 residues. Germline V gives CDR1 ENHRY, CDR2 SYGVKD. With V trimmed by 4 bases and J by 2 bases, 1 base remained unmatched. CDR3: CAISAGGNTGELFF. The DNA of the CDR3 is TGTGCCATCAGTGCGGGGGGAAACACCGGGGAGCTGTTTTTT.

The chain uses TRBV30 and TRBJ1-1, with 9 bases lining up with TRBD1. CDR1 GTSNPN and CDR2 SVGIG come from the germline V gene (reference sequence). CDR3 length: 15 amino acids. J gave up 7 bases and V 6 bases, and 15 bases lay outside the gene matches. In DNA, the CDR3 is TGTGCCTGCCCACCCGGTACAGGGGGCGAGGGTGAAGCTTTCTTT. This translates into CACPPGTGGEGEAFF.

The rearrangement uses TRBV14 and TRBJ1-1; 9 nucleotides match TRBD1. After removal of 0 bases from V and 1 base from J, the junction contained 15 bases not matched to a gene. Per germline, CDR1 SGHDN and CDR2 FVKESK. CDR3 length: 20 residues. The CDR3 nucleotides read TGTGCCAGCAGCCAAGATCCCTTAGTTACAGGGGGCCTTACGAACACTGAAGCTTTCTTT. Encoded protein: CASSQDPLVTGGLTNTEAFF.

The V gene is TRBV5-1, the J gene TRBJ2-3; TRBD2 matches at 7 bases. The CDR3 loop spans 16 amino acids. The junction had 8 bases not matched to a gene; V was cut back by 4 bases and J by 0 bases. CDR1 and CDR2 (germline): SGHRS, YFSETQ. The CDR3 loop is CASSPPTSASTDTQYF. CDR3 coding DNA: TGCGCCAGCAGCCCCCCCACTAGCGCTAGCACAGATACGCAGTATTTT.

The rearrangement links TRBV9 to TRBJ2-3; 9 bases fit TRBD2. The junction had 8 bases not matched to a gene; V was cut back by 2 bases and J by 7 bases. CDR1 is SGDLS and CDR2 is YYNGEE in the germline V gene. The CDR3 is 15 amino acids. CDR3 DNA sequence: TGTGCCAGCAGCGTTTTGCGGGAGGGCGGAAATACGCAGTATTTT. It specifies CASSVLREGGNTQYF.

This chain joins TRBV19 and TRBJ2-4; 7 bases are shared with TRBD1. Germline V gene lookup returns CDR1 LNHDA and CDR2 SQIVND (reference sequence). The CDR3 length is 14 residues. J was trimmed by 14 bases and V by 4 bases; bases with no gene match: 14. The CDR3: CASSRFLGQIIKYF. The CDR3, as DNA: TGTGCCAGTAGTAGGTTCTTGGGACAGATCATAAAGTACTTC.

The V gene is TRBV7-6, the J gene TRBJ2-7; 10 positions agree with TRBD1. The germline gives CDR1 SGHVS, CDR2 FNYEAQ. V lost 0 bases, J lost 2 bases, and 1 base stayed unmatched. CDR3 length: 15 residues. The CDR3 reads CASSLATGGPYEQYF. DNA for the CDR3: TGTGCCAGCAGCTTAGCGACAGGGGGCCCCTACGAGCAGTACTTC.